The clone carrying this T cell receptor (beta chain) turned up a few times. The target antigen is unknown. These data originate in a study of T-cell memory formation after mild COVID-19. General study findings and limits: Pre-infection memory already had some responding clones, implying cross-reactive memory joined. There was a balanced CD4/CD8 profile in clones contracting day 15 to 85, and later expanders leaned CD4+. What remained unconfirmed was the SARS-CoV-2 specificity of second-wave clones peaking on day 37.

5'RACE, which relied on constant-segment primers, yielded TCR alpha and TCR beta cDNA libraries carrying sample barcodes and UMIs. TCRdb re-derived calls from the 5' RACE reads in MiXCR, one entry per CDR3 protein. Altogether fewer than 450,000 distinct CDR3 sequences are present, roughly 20% being singletons, with the ten largest covering 12%. CDR1 is SGHTA and CDR2 is FQGNSA in the germline V gene. The trim removed 2 bases at V and 1 base at J, leaving 6 bases unmatched. The length of the CDR3 is 16 residues. The sequence was obtained from an adult woman who had mild COVID-19 (a few samples of this study predate the infection). Cell type and time point are not known. V gene TRBV7-2 combines with J gene TRBJ2-3; 7 nucleotides align to TRBD1. The sequenced sample was PBMCs or a T cell subset sorted from them (not recorded which). CDR3 sequence: CASSLQRTGRTDTQYF. The CDR3 nucleotides read TGTGCCAGCAGCTTACAGCGGACAGGACGCACAGATACGCAGTATTTT.